The 28 T cell receptor beta chains given below trace back to one sample, sequenced in a study of T cell responses to AZD1222 COVID-19 vaccine. Method: immunoSEQ multiplex PCR; TCRdb's copy keeps in-frame clones and lacks some. The table records 150,000 or so clones, less than 90% of them present only once. Sequenced here: peripheral blood, sampled on day 0 of MenACWY control vaccination. These receptors all stem from an adult in good health.

CDR3 in DNA: TGTGCCACCAGTGATGGCTCCCGGGACAGCAAAAACATTCAGTACTTC. Translated: CATSDGSRDSKNIQYF. The V call is TRBV24-1, the J call TRBJ2-4; 7 nucleotides align to TRBD1. Per the germline V gene, CDR1 is KGHDR and CDR2 is SFDVKD. After removal of 3 bases from V and 3 bases from J, the junction contained 7 bases not matched to a gene. CDR3 length: 16 residues.

V is TRBV24-1 and J is TRBJ2-7, with a weak D call TRBD1 (6 bases). CDR3 length: 16 residues. V shed 3 bases and J shed 0 bases, with 14 bases lying between them. Looked up from germline, CDR1 is KGHDR and CDR2 is SFDVKD. CDR3: CATSDHSRGSSYEQYF. CDR3 bases: TGTGCCACCAGTGATCACTCGAGGGGGAGCTCCTACGAGCAGTACTTC.

J is TRBJ2-2 and V is TRBV11-2; 7 nucleotides align to TRBD2. The CDR3 has 16 residues. CDR1 is SGHAT and CDR2 is FQNNGV in the germline V gene. The ends lost 5 bases at V and 1 base at J; junction bases unmatched: 7. The CDR3 region is CASSAPGGLNTGELFF. The CDR3 region has the DNA TGTGCCAGCAGCGCCCCGGGGGGACTGAACACCGGGGAGCTGTTTTTT.

This rearrangement joins TRBV28 to TRBJ2-4; 11 bases line up with TRBD1. CDR3 length: 15 amino acids. CDR1 is MDHEN, CDR2 SYDVKM, per germline. J gave up 6 bases and V 5 bases, and 6 bases lay outside the gene matches. The CDR3 DNA is TGTGCCAGCAGTCGAGGGACAGGGGGAACAAACATTCAGTACTTC. This encodes CASSRGTGGTNIQYF.

This clone turned up a few times. The chain links TRBV11-2 to TRBJ2-3; D not resolved. Between the trimmed V and J ends, which lost 2 bases and 5 bases, there was a span of 14 bases. The germline V gene encodes CDR1 SGHAT and CDR2 FQNNGV. The CDR3 covers 15 residues. The CDR3 sequence: CASSLIGGIGDTQYF. The CDR3 DNA reads TGTGCCAGCAGCTTAATCGGTGGAATAGGAGATACGCAGTATTTT.

This clone was detected once. The chain carries TRBV28 and TRBJ1-2; no definite D call. V shed 5 bases and J shed 14 bases, with 18 bases lying between them. The CDR3 sequence is 12 residues long. Germline CDR1 is MDHEN and CDR2 is SYDVKM. In DNA form, the CDR3 reads TGTGCCAGCAGTCCTTTTCTGGGTTTGAGGACCTTC. Its protein is CASSPFLGLRTF.

The chain recombines TRBV29-1 with TRBJ1-1; possibly TRBD1 for D (5 bases). Germline CDR1 is SQVTM and CDR2 is ANQGSEA. This CDR3 spans 13 amino acids. V dropped 6 bases and J dropped 3 bases, with 14 bases sitting between them. For the CDR3, the DNA is TGCAGCGTAGGACAAGGGGCACACACTGAAGCTTTCTTT. Translated, it gives CSVGQGAHTEAFF.

This chain connects TRBV24-1 to TRBJ1-3; D is undetermined. This CDR3 is 14 amino acids long. The V gene lost 4 bases and the J gene lost 2 bases, with 8 bases spanning the gap. Germline V CDR1 and CDR2: KGHDR, SFDVKD. The CDR3 DNA follows: TGTGCCACCAGTGACCCACGGGCTGGAAACACCATATATTTT. It translates to CATSDPRAGNTIYF.

This clone has more than one count but fewer than ten. The V call is TRBV7-2, the J call TRBJ2-2; D may be TRBD2 (5 bases). Germline CDR1 reads SGHTA; CDR2 reads FQGNSA. This CDR3 contains 16 residues. With 5 bases removed from V and 6 bases from J, the gap between germline ends came to 19 bases. The CDR3 reads CASSPHGGNGAGELFF. CDR3 bases: TGTGCCAGCAGCCCCCACGGCGGAAACGGGGCCGGGGAGCTGTTTTTT.

The chain is built from TRBV19 and TRBJ2-1; D gene unclear. Germline values: CDR1 LNHDA, CDR2 SQIVND (reference sequence). The CDR3 consists of 12 residues. V lost 5 bases and J lost 5, with 7 bases in between. The chain's CDR3 is CASSGDHNEQFF. DNA for the CDR3: TGTGCCAGTAGTGGAGATCACAATGAGCAGTTCTTC.

The V call is TRBV5-1, the J call TRBJ1-6; D is unclear. The V end was cut by 0 bases, the J end by 14 bases, with 9 bases between. Germline assignment: CDR1 SGHRS and CDR2 YFSETQ. The CDR3 runs to 12 residues. CDR3 sequence reads: CASSLDRSSLHF. In nucleotides, the CDR3 is TGCGCCAGCAGCTTGGATCGGAGCTCCCTCCACTTT.

This clone was recorded a few times. This sequence joins TRBV5-1 and TRBJ1-1; D ambiguous. Per germline, CDR1 SGHRS and CDR2 YFSETQ. V was clipped by 0 bases and J by 1 base, with 7 bases between them. The CDR3 extends over 14 amino acids. In DNA form, the CDR3 reads TGCGCCAGCAGCTTGGACGGCACGAACACTGAAGCTTTCTTT. This encodes CASSLDGTNTEAFF.

The CDR3 DNA reads as TGTGCCATCAGTGGGACAGACTATGGCTACACCTTC. This gives the protein CAISGTDYGYTF. The genes are TRBV10-3 and TRBJ1-2, with a tentative D call TRBD1 (6 bases). The CDR3 is made up of 12 amino acids. Trimming left V 4 bases short and J 3 bases short, with 6 bases between. Germline-derived CDR1 and CDR2 are ENHRY and SYGVKD.

A remark on this clone: Other DNA sequences in the same sample also yield this CDR3. The gene calls are TRBV11-3 and TRBJ1-1; D gene unclear. The ends were cut back, 0 bases at V and 1 base at J, with 3 bases in the middle. The germline CDR1 and CDR2 sequences are SGHNT and YENEEA. CDR3 length: 13 residues. CDR3 residues: CASSLERNTEAFF. The DNA for the CDR3 is TGTGCCAGCAGCTTAGAGAGGAACACTGAAGCTTTCTTT. Drawing the rest from reference TRBV11-3 and TRBJ1-1, the complete variable domain is EAGVVQSPRYKIIEKKQPVAFWCNPISGHNTLYWYLQNLGQGPELLIRYENEEAVDDSQLPKDRFSAERLKGVDSTLKIQPAELGDSAVYLCASSLERNTEAFFGQGTRLTVV.

The DNA for the CDR3 is TGTGCCAGCACCCGACAGGTCAGCTCCTACGAGCAGTACGTC. As protein: CASTRQVSSYEQYV. The V gene is TRBV6-5, the J gene TRBJ2-7; TRBD1 is a possible D gene (6 bases). V lost 7 bases and J 0 bases, leaving 13 bases between the germline ends. The CDR3 totals 14 residues. CDR1 and CDR2 from the germline V gene are MNHEY and SVGAGI.

V usage is TRBV2 and J usage is TRBJ2-3; the D gene could be TRBD1 or TRBD2 (5 bases each). The CDR3 is 16 residues long. The V end lost 1 base, the J end lost 4 bases, and 15 bases lay between the germline ends. Germline loops: CDR1 SNHLY, CDR2 FYNNEI. The CDR3 loop reads CASSEELGTRADTQYF. CDR3 sequence (DNA): TGTGCCAGCAGTGAAGAACTGGGGACCCGGGCAGATACGCAGTATTTT.

This clone turned up a few times. The junction differs from germline at one of its ends, possibly a read error. The chain carries TRBV11-2 and TRBJ1-2, with 9 bases fitting TRBD1. The CDR3 totals 13 residues. CDR1 and CDR2 (germline): SGHAT, FQNNGV. CDR3 amino acids: CASSLDRGYGYTF. The CDR3, as DNA: TGTGCCAGCAGCCTAGACAGGGGGTATGGCTACACCTTC.

The CDR3 DNA reads TGTGCCAGCAGTAATAGCGGGGGCTCCTACAATGAGCAGTTCTTC. It codes for CASSNSGGSYNEQFF. V gene TRBV27 combines with J gene TRBJ2-1, with 9 bases fitting TRBD2. The CDR3 runs 15 residues. The J segment lost 0 bases and the V segment lost 5 bases, leaving 2 bases of the junction unmatched. Germline CDR1 is MNHEY and CDR2 is SMNVEV (reference sequence).

This clone was counted a single time. V usage is TRBV11-2 and J usage is TRBJ2-7; 10 bases are a match to TRBD2. The ends lost 6 bases at V and 0 bases at J; junction bases unmatched: 11. The germline V gene has CDR1 SGHAT and CDR2 FQNNGV. CDR3 length: 17 residues. The CDR3: CASRPPGLAPNSYEQYV. The CDR3 DNA sequence: TGTGCCAGCAGACCTCCGGGACTAGCGCCAAACTCCTACGAGCAGTACGTC.

The chain couples TRBV28 to TRBJ1-6, with a tentative D call TRBD1 (5 bases). The germline V gene encodes CDR1 MDHEN and CDR2 SYDVKM. This CDR3 region has 16 residues. Trimming cost V 4 bases and J 9 bases, with 19 bases left between them. The CDR3 sequence: CASSSDTSRLGSPLHF. The CDR3 region has the DNA TGTGCCAGCAGTTCGGACACCTCCCGCTTGGGTTCACCCCTCCACTTT. The full variable domain, with the rest looked up from reference TRBV28 and TRBJ1-6, is DVKVTQSSRYLVKRTGEKVFLECVQDMDHENMFWYRQDPGLGLRLIYFSYDVKMKEKGDIPEGYSVSREKKERFSLILESASTNQTSMYLCASSSDTSRLGSPLHFGNGTRLTVT.

This chain joins TRBV19 and TRBJ2-5; 7 positions match TRBD1. The V segment lost 5 bases and the J segment 2 bases; nucleotides outside the gene matches: 8. Germline CDR1 and CDR2: LNHDA and SQIVND (reference sequence). CDR3 size: 15 residues. CDR3 nucleotides: TGTGCCAGTAGTGCCTATGGGACAGAACAAGAGACCCAGTACTTC. It encodes CASSAYGTEQETQYF.

This clone has only a few counts. The chain uses TRBV5-1 and TRBJ1-3; D ambiguous. Germline CDR1 SGHRS, CDR2 YFSETQ. The CDR3 contains 13 residues. V lost 3 bases and J lost 0, with 4 bases in between. The CDR3, as DNA: TGCGCCAGCAGCTCCCTCTCTGGAAACACCATATATTTT. Translated: CASSSLSGNTIYF.

V usage is TRBV9 and J usage is TRBJ2-2, with TRBD2 as a possible D gene (6 bases). CDR1 and CDR2 from the germline V gene are SGDLS and YYNGEE. With 2 bases removed from V and 6 bases from J, the gap between germline ends came to 14 bases. This CDR3 is built from 15 residues. CDR3 sequence: CASSVGGESAGELFF. CDR3 in DNA: TGTGCCAGCAGCGTTGGCGGGGAATCGGCCGGGGAGCTGTTTTTT.

The CDR3 spells CASTRSGTSTNEQFF. The CDR3 nucleotides are TGTGCCAGCACCCGGTCAGGTACAAGTACGAATGAGCAGTTCTTC. V is TRBV2 and J is TRBJ2-1; D gene unclear. V shed 7 bases and J shed 7 bases, with 20 bases lying between them. Germline V gene lookup returns CDR1 SNHLY and CDR2 FYNNEI. The CDR3 covers 15 residues. The entire variable domain, with the rest obtained from reference TRBV2 and TRBJ2-1, is as follows: EPEVTQTPSHQVTQMGQEVILRCVPISNHLYFYWYRQILGQKVEFLVSFYNNEISEKSEIFDDQFSVERPDGSNFTLKIRSTKLEDSAMYFCASTRSGTSTNEQFFGPGTRLTVL.

This clone was recorded only once. V is TRBV19 and J is TRBJ1-3, with TRBD1 matching 7 bases. Germline V gene lookup returns CDR1 LNHDA and CDR2 SQIVND (reference sequence). This CDR3 region has 14 residues. The V segment lost 8 bases and the J segment 0 bases; nucleotides outside the gene matches: 4. CDR3 in amino acids: CASRRGLSGNTIYF. In DNA form, the CDR3 reads TGTGCCAGTCGTAGGGGGCTCTCTGGAAACACCATATATTTT. Filled out from reference TRBV19 and TRBJ1-3, the complete variable domain reads DGGITQSPKYLFRKEGQNVTLSCEQNLNHDAMYWYRQDPGQGLRLIYYSQIVNDFQKGDIAEGYSVSREKKESFPLTVTSAQKNPTAFYLCASRRGLSGNTIYFGEGSWLTVV.

CDR3 DNA: TGTGCCAGCAGCTTCCAAGAGACCCAGTACTTC. Translation: CASSFQETQYF. This rearrangement joins TRBV27 to TRBJ2-5, with D uncertain. Germline-derived CDR1 and CDR2 are MNHEY and SMNVEV (reference sequence). The V gene lost 6 bases and the J gene lost 1 base, with 3 bases spanning the gap. The CDR3 has 11 amino acids.

This chain uses TRBV6-5 with TRBJ2-2; the D is unclear. Germline CDR1 and CDR2: MNHEY and SVGAGI. The CDR3 sequence is 11 residues long. V gave up 7 bases and J gave up 7 bases, with 7 bases separating them. CDR3 coding DNA: TGTGCCAGCACCTTCCACGGGGAGCTGTTTTTT. It specifies CASTFHGELFF.

The chain joins TRBV5-5 to TRBJ2-5; TRBD1 agrees at 7 bases. The ends lost 1 base at V and 5 bases at J; junction bases unmatched: 11. The germline CDR1 and CDR2 sequences are SGHKS and YYEKEE (reference sequence). The CDR3 is 16 amino acids. CDR3 protein: CASSLNVDRVTETQYF. The CDR3 nucleotides read TGTGCCAGCAGCTTGAACGTAGACAGGGTAACTGAGACCCAGTACTTC.